A selection of T cell receptor beta chains follows, all from one sample in a study of T cell responses to AZD1222 COVID-19 vaccine. TCRdb's table, derived via immunoSEQ multiplex PCR, lists solely in-frame clones and lacks some. The sample yields about 98,000 clones, roughly 84% seen once. The sample in question was peripheral blood, obtained on day 0 of AZD1222 vaccination. The origin of the receptors is an adult in good health. CDR3s include the opening cysteine and the closing phenylalanine or tryptophan. The D gene is left open where the match is weak. Clone size is stated in some rows and not others, as once, few, many or a class when expanded.

CDR3aa	abundance	j_gene	d_gene	v_gene
CASSTSGNTDTQYF	once	TRBJ2-3	TRBD2	TRBV19
CASSQDGWGSYNSPLHF	NA	TRBJ1-6	NA	TRBV14
CASSPYGVSGELFF	NA	TRBJ2-2	NA	TRBV27
CAISESGGQGGQPQHF	NA	TRBJ1-5	TRBD1	TRBV10-3
CASSRQGAFNEQFF	NA	TRBJ2-1	TRBD1	TRBV28
CASSLGALGNQPQHF	NA	TRBJ1-5	NA	TRBV7-2
CASSLDRQGVEGYTF	NA	TRBJ1-2	TRBD1	TRBV11-3
CASSLGLAADTQYF	NA	TRBJ2-3	TRBD2	TRBV5-1
CASSITNRGLARTDTQYF	NA	TRBJ2-3	NA	TRBV21-1
CASSEVAYYGYTF	once	TRBJ1-2	NA	TRBV6-2/TRBV6-3
CASSIVGFGQPQHF	NA	TRBJ1-5	NA	TRBV19
CASSLGQGNSPLHF	NA	TRBJ1-6	NA	TRBV11-2
CASSLGQAITGEKLFF	NA	TRBJ1-4	NA	TRBV7-9
CASSLGTPSNIQYF	NA	TRBJ2-4	NA	TRBV3-1/TRBV3-2
CASSLSGLDNEQFF	NA	TRBJ2-1	NA	TRBV7-3
CASSGGTSGSLNEQFF	NA	TRBJ2-1	TRBD2	TRBV7-3
CATSVGPQNTEAFF	once	TRBJ1-1	NA	TRBV24-1
CATGGSQGSFSAQHF	NA	TRBJ1-5	NA	TRBV28
CASSFIGRSGANVLTF	few	TRBJ2-6	NA	TRBV7-3
CASSLRGNEQFF	NA	TRBJ2-1	NA	TRBV7-2
CASRPFSGNTIYF	NA	TRBJ1-3	NA	TRBV5-1
CASSLGLGGNTIYF	NA	TRBJ1-3	NA	TRBV5-6
CASSPRGPGIVVAFF	NA	TRBJ1-1	NA	TRBV18
CASSEAWGQGNQPQHF	NA	TRBJ1-5	NA	TRBV2
CASSPRGRTSEAFF	NA	TRBJ1-1	NA	TRBV11-3
CASSQLGGKKGDTQYF	NA	TRBJ2-3	TRBD1	TRBV3-1/TRBV3-2